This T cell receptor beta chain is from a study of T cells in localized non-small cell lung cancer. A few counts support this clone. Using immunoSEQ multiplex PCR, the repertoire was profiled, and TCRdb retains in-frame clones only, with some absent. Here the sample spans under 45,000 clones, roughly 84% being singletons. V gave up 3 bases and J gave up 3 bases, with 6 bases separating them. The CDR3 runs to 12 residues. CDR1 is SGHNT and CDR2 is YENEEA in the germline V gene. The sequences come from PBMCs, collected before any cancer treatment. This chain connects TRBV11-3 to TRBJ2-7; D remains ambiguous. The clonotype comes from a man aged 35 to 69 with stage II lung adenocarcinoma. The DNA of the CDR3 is TGTGCCAGCAGCTTTTCCGACTACGAGCAGTACTTC. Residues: CASSFSDYEQYF.